Following are 4 T cell receptor beta chains from one sample sequenced in a study of blood T cell repertoires in COVID-19. The data were produced by immunoSEQ multiplex PCR, yet TCRdb's version contains in-frame clones alone and is incomplete. The sample records about 250,000 clones, about nine tenths being singletons. Sequencing was done on a sample of PBMCs or T cells enriched from blood (not recorded which). The receptor set was obtained from a man aged 18 to 29 who had recovered from COVID-19.

As DNA, the CDR3 is TGTGCCAGCAGCTTCGGACAGGACACTGAAGCTTTCTTT. Its translation is CASSFGQDTEAFF. V is TRBV7-9 and J is TRBJ1-1; 7 nucleotides agree with TRBD1. CDR1 SEHNR and CDR2 FQNEAQ come from the germline V gene (reference sequence). This CDR3 has 13 residues. The V and J ends lost 3 bases and 3 bases, in that order; junction bases with no gene match: 1.

The V call is TRBV30, the J call TRBJ1-3; a possible D gene is TRBD1 (5 bases). Per the germline V gene, CDR1 is GTSNPN and CDR2 is SVGIG (reference sequence). Trimming cost V 0 bases and J 1 base, with 7 bases left between them. CDR3 length: 14 residues. CDR3 DNA: TGTGCCTGGAGTGTGAAGGGGTCTGGAAACACCATATATTTT. This encodes CAWSVKGSGNTIYF.

The chain joins TRBV5-1 to TRBJ2-5; the D gene is possibly TRBD2 (6 bases). The germline CDR1 and CDR2 sequences are SGHRS and YFSETQ. The CDR3 runs to 13 residues. V lost 6 bases and J lost 0, with 9 bases in between. Written as DNA, the CDR3 is TGCGCCAGCACTGCGGGGAACCAAGAGACCCAGTACTTC. Its translation is CASTAGNQETQYF.

With respect to this clone: This sample includes further DNA sequences coding for the same CDR3. This rearrangement joins TRBV11-2 to TRBJ1-2; a possible D gene is TRBD1 (6 bases). Looked up from germline, CDR1 is SGHAT and CDR2 is FQNNGV. The ends were cut back, 5 bases at V and 2 bases at J, with 9 bases in the middle. CDR3 size: 13 residues. CDR3 amino acids: CASSPDSNYGYTF. The CDR3 nucleotides read TGTGCCAGCAGCCCGGACAGCAACTATGGCTACACCTTC.